This TCR beta chain was recovered during a study of blood T cell repertoires in COVID-19 (dated by TCRdb to about 2020). Background for the entire study: The collaborator samples originated in the United States, Italy and Spain and spanned the acute and convalescent phases of COVID-19. The samples were drawn from two sources: the first 160 participants of the ongoing ImmuneRACE study, and 950 to 1,500 subjects contributed by 6 global collaborators. The material from the prospective study consisted of cDNA or gDNA derived from T cells, B-cell-depleted T cells, or PBMCs. Where HLA class I and class II types were available, the types were taken from metadata supplied by the sample provider, not from assay-based typing. Subjects who had been exposed to COVID-19, were actively infected with it, or had recovered from it provided the deeply sampled blood TCRbeta repertoires that made up the dataset. A freely available public database, intended as a resource for researchers studying the immune response to SARS-CoV-2, is where the repertoires were released. A de-identified subject ID, COVID-19 status, age in years and sex were almost always included in the sample metadata.

The junction carries 18 bases between V and J, which are trimmed by 4 bases and 8 bases respectively. CDR1 and CDR2 are read off the germline V gene as KGHSH and LQKENI. The CDR3 goes from the cysteine to the phenylalanine over 15 residues. Just the 45-base CDR3 DNA is kept, in frame starting at base 1. The immunoSEQ Assay, a bias-controlled multiplex PCR, was used to amplify TCRbeta CDR3 regions from genomic DNA. The published analysis was carried out like this. The number of nucleated cells in each sample was estimated from the amplification of reference gene primers within the assay. Sequence reads were collapsed and filtered to measure the absolute abundance of every unique TCRbeta CDR3 rearrangement. For each sample, productive Simpson clonality was calculated as the square root of Simpson's diversity index over productive rearrangements. The source is immuneACCESS, and TCRdb retained only in-frame sequences with V and J called. Part of the clones is not carried over; for the studies checked, unresolved V genes explain less than half of this, and the remainder is unexplained. V and J calls and clone size follow that table, whereas D and trimming were derived from the DNA. The sample table shows fewer than 250,000 clones, and 92% are seen once. The top ten clones comprise 0.82% of the sample.

Findings and caveats that apply to the study as a whole: The quantity of clinical and demographic metadata differed by source and by participant and was supplied without curation.

Comments on this clone: What antigen it recognizes has not been identified. Per-base qualities were not stored, and no clone one base away is much larger.

One collaborating source in Seattle enrolled patients while the patients were actively infected and followed the patients over time throughout the course of disease. Whole blood was collected in K2EDTA tubes by collaborating institutions according to the institutions' own protocols. For TCRbeta analysis, collaborator samples were shipped as frozen whole blood, as isolated PBMCs, or as DNA extracted from either sample type. The V and J genes are TRBV18 and TRBJ2-1; matching of 5 bases hints at TRBD2 as the D gene. The sequence derives from a man in his 60s with COVID-19, enrolled during active disease. What was sequenced was peripheral blood. The CDR3 sequence is CASSLRTSGKDEQFF. The DNA sequence is given as TGTGCCAGCTCACTACGGACTTCGGGGAAGGATGAGCAGTTCTTC.